The 30 T cell receptor beta chains below were found in one sample sequenced in a study of blood T cells in healthy people across ages. Primed by a sample-barcoded 5' primer and a J-beta primer mix, a second PCR proceeded for 7 to 11 cycles. TCRdb reanalysed the 5' RACE reads using MiXCR and keeps one entry per CDR3 protein. The profile shows about 620,000 distinct CDR3 sequences, under 25% of them singletons. The sample comprised blood. The receptors derive from a man in his 70s in good health.

This chain uses TRBV6-2 or TRBV6-3 with TRBJ1-1; D ambiguous. Between the trimmed V and J ends, which lost 0 bases and 2 bases, there was a span of 10 bases. The CDR3 is 15 residues long. CDR1 and CDR2 from the germline V gene are MNHEY and SVGEGT. For the CDR3, the DNA is TGTGCCAGCAGTTACTCGACGGGGTTTAACACTGAAGCTTTCTTT. It codes for CASSYSTGFNTEAFF.

Only a few counts were recorded for this clonotype. The chain combines TRBV4-1 with TRBJ1-4, with D maybe TRBD1 (6 bases). This CDR3 is 15 amino acids long. Trimming took off 4 bases at V and 3 bases at J, with 12 bases between the two ends. The germline V gene encodes CDR1 MGHRA and CDR2 YSYEKL. In DNA form, the CDR3 reads TGCGCCAGCAGCCCCAGGGGATTGCCTAATGAAAAACTGTTTTTT. Its protein product is CASSPRGLPNEKLFF.

This clonotype turned up a few times. This chain links TRBV29-1 with TRBJ2-7, with 7 bases matching TRBD2. Germline CDR1 is SQVTM and CDR2 is ANQGSEA. J gave up 4 bases and V 6 bases, and 15 bases lay outside the gene matches. The CDR3 length is 15 residues. CDR3 residues: CSVFKLGGSGYEQYF. Written as DNA, the CDR3 is TGCAGCGTCTTTAAATTGGGGGGGAGCGGGTACGAGCAGTACTTC.

The gene calls are TRBV20-1 and TRBJ1-4; tentative D call: TRBD1 (5 bases). This CDR3 is 14 amino acids long. The V gene's germline CDR1 is DFQATT and CDR2 SNEGSKA (reference sequence). Trimming stripped 5 bases from V and 5 bases from J, with 15 bases between. The CDR3 region is CSARTGRLNEKLFF. The CDR3 DNA reads as TGCAGTGCTCGCACGGGACGGCTAAATGAAAAACTGTTTTTT.

This clonotype was seen only a few times. The CDR3 protein is CASSVENQETQYF. The DNA of the CDR3 is TGCGCCAGCAGCGTGGAGAACCAAGAGACCCAGTACTTC. This sequence joins TRBV5-1 and TRBJ2-5, with unresolved D. The germline V and J ends were trimmed by 4 bases and 0 bases, with 7 bases remaining between them. Germline values: CDR1 SGHRS, CDR2 YFSETQ. The CDR3 sequence is 13 residues long.

This clonotype has a count of ten or more. The chain carries TRBV28 and TRBJ2-3, with 13 bases identical to TRBD2. CDR1 and CDR2 from the germline V gene are MDHEN and SYDVKM. The ends lost 4 bases at V and 5 bases at J; junction bases unmatched: 9. This CDR3 spans 17 amino acids. The CDR3 reads CASSSPGLAGEGDTQYF. CDR3 bases: TGTGCCAGCAGTTCCCCCGGACTAGCGGGAGAGGGAGATACGCAGTATTTT.

The chain employs TRBV12-3 or TRBV12-4 and TRBJ2-3; D is unclear. V shed 0 bases and J shed 4 bases, with 5 bases lying between them. The CDR3 loop spans 13 amino acids. The DNA of the CDR3 is TGTGCCAGCAGTTTAGCGGTACCAGATACGCAGTATTTT. Protein sequence: CASSLAVPDTQYF.

V is TRBV5-1 and J is TRBJ1-2, with no clear D. The CDR3 covers 15 residues. Per the germline V gene, CDR1 is SGHRS and CDR2 is YFSETQ. The ends were cut back, 5 bases at V and 2 bases at J, with 16 bases in the middle. As DNA, the CDR3 is TGCGCCAGCAGTTTTTCGGCCCCCAGGAACTATGGCTACACCTTC. This translates into CASSFSAPRNYGYTF.

The chain links TRBV5-1 to TRBJ2-3, with 8 bases identical to TRBD1. Germline V gives CDR1 SGHRS, CDR2 YFSETQ. V gave up 4 bases and J gave up 3 bases; unmatched junction bases: 7. The CDR3 spans 15 residues. CDR3 loop: CASSTPGGATDTQYF. The CDR3 DNA is TGCGCCAGCAGCACTCCAGGGGGCGCGACAGATACGCAGTATTTT.

On this clonotype itself: The junction departs from the called germline gene at one end, perhaps through a read error. The CDR3 sequence is CSSSQMTGNTEAFF. For the CDR3, the DNA is TGTTCCAGCAGCCAAATGACGGGGAACACTGAAGCTTTCTTT. The J gene is TRBJ1-1, the V gene TRBV7-9; no clear D. This CDR3 has 14 amino acids. CDR1 SEHNR and CDR2 FQNEAQ come from the germline V gene (reference sequence).

CDR3 coding DNA: TGCAGTGCTAGAGGTCCAGCTCAGGGCGTCGGAAACACCATATATTTT. Residues: CSARGPAQGVGNTIYF. The V call is TRBV20-1, the J call TRBJ1-3; D might be TRBD1 (5 bases). The CDR3 contains 16 residues. CDR1 and CDR2 from the germline V gene are DFQATT and SNEGSKA (reference sequence). Trimming removed 1 base at V and 4 bases at J, with 17 bases between.

This clonotype was detected a few times. This rearrangement joins TRBV4-1 to TRBJ1-2; D remains ambiguous. Trimming removed 1 base from V and 0 bases from J, with 9 bases in between. The germline gives CDR1 MGHRA, CDR2 YSYEKL. This CDR3 has 15 amino acids. The CDR3 sequence: CASSQGLPTNYGYTF. The CDR3 nucleotides read TGCGCCAGCAGCCAAGGTCTCCCTACTAACTATGGCTACACCTTC.

The rearrangement uses TRBV20-1 and TRBJ2-1; TRBD2 aligns across 13 bases. The germline CDR1 and CDR2 sequences are DFQATT and SNEGSKA (reference sequence). The CDR3 is made up of 22 amino acids. J lost 0 bases, V lost 1 base, and 18 bases had no gene match. CDR3 bases: TGCAGTGCTAGAGTTAACGGAAAACTAGCGGGAGGGGCTACAGCCTCCTACAATGAGCAGTTCTTC. Translation gives CSARVNGKLAGGATASYNEQFF.

The chain recombines TRBV3-1 with TRBJ2-1, with a weak D call TRBD2 (5 bases). Trimming removed 0 bases from V and 6 bases from J, with 12 bases in between. Germline loops: CDR1 LGHDT, CDR2 YNNKEL (reference sequence). CDR3 length: 15 amino acids. In DNA form, the CDR3 reads TGTGCCAGCAGCCAAGATCTTGGAACTAGCAATGAGCAGTTCTTC. It translates to CASSQDLGTSNEQFF.

This clonotype was seen just once. The chain carries TRBV7-3 and TRBJ2-1; 9 nucleotides align to TRBD2. The ends lost 5 bases at V and 6 bases at J; junction bases unmatched: 14. This CDR3 spans 17 amino acids. Germline V CDR1 and CDR2: SGHTA, FQGTGA. The CDR3 region is CASSLLGSGSPGNEQFF. The CDR3 coding sequence is TGTGCCAGCAGCCTTCTGGGTAGCGGGAGTCCGGGCAATGAGCAGTTCTTC.

Worth noting for this clonotype: A read error may produce the germline difference seen at one junction end. V gene TRBV4-2 combines with J gene TRBJ1-1; 7 bases are shared with TRBD1. Germline V gene lookup returns CDR1 LGHNA and CDR2 YNFKEQ. The CDR3 is made up of 15 amino acids. The CDR3 spells CASSPDRVRSTEAFF. CDR3 coding DNA: TGTGCTAGCAGCCCCGACAGGGTCCGAAGTACTGAAGCTTTCTTT.

In this sample, this clonotype turned up many times. The rearrangement joins TRBV7-9 to TRBJ2-5; D may be TRBD1 (6 bases). Trimming took off 4 bases at V and 10 bases at J, with 13 bases between the two ends. The V gene's germline CDR1 is SEHNR and CDR2 FQNEAQ (reference sequence). The CDR3 extends over 12 amino acids. CDR3: CASSYRRQDQYF. The CDR3 coding sequence is TGTGCCAGCAGCTATCGGAGACAGGACCAGTACTTC.

The J gene is TRBJ2-1, the V gene TRBV7-3; no firm D call. This CDR3 has 13 residues. Germline V gene lookup returns CDR1 SGHTA and CDR2 FQGTGA. The V and J ends lost 1 base and 5 bases respectively, with 6 bases between them. CDR3 sequence reads: CASSLRQHNEQFF. The CDR3 DNA sequence: TGTGCCAGCAGCTTAAGGCAGCACAATGAGCAGTTCTTC.

This clonotype was observed a few times. The chain employs TRBV18 and TRBJ2-1; 9 bases match TRBD2. The V gene end was trimmed by 3 bases and the J gene end by 3 bases; junction bases not matched to a gene: 6. CDR3 length equals 16 residues. From germline, CDR1 is KGHSH and CDR2 LQKENI. CDR3 DNA sequence: TGTGCCAGCTCACCGGTCGGGACTAGCCTCTACAATGAGCAGTTCTTC. As protein: CASSPVGTSLYNEQFF.

This clonotype came up a few times. This chain connects TRBV4-2 to TRBJ1-4, with 8 bases fitting TRBD1. Germline trimming cut 1 base from V and 7 bases from J; bases unmatched to any gene: 8. The CDR3 covers 16 residues. Germline V gene sequence: CDR1 LGHNA, CDR2 YNFKEQ. The DNA for the CDR3 is TGTGCCAGCAGCCAAGTAACCGCAGGGGGCAGTGAAAAACTGTTTTTT. Translating gives CASSQVTAGGSEKLFF.

DNA for the CDR3: TGTGCCAGCAGGCCTATGGGAGAGGGGACAGATACGCAGTATTTT. Protein: CASRPMGEGTDTQYF. The genes are TRBV6-6 and TRBJ2-3, with D perhaps assigned TRBD1 or TRBD2 (5 bases each). This CDR3 has 15 residues. V gave up 6 bases and J gave up 3 bases, with 16 bases separating them. Germline assignment: CDR1 MNHNY and CDR2 SVGAGI (reference sequence).

This clonotype has just a few counts. J is TRBJ2-1 and V is TRBV5-1; D gene ambiguous. Per the germline V gene, CDR1 is SGHRS and CDR2 is YFSETQ. The CDR3 is made up of 13 amino acids. V was trimmed by 0 bases and J by 9 bases, leaving 10 bases between them. The CDR3 region has the DNA TGCGCCAGCAGCTTGGAGGCAGATACTGAGCAGTTCTTC. Its protein product is CASSLEADTEQFF.

This clonotype turned up a few times. The gene calls are TRBV7-3 and TRBJ2-6; D remains unclear. Trimming pared 5 bases from V and 0 bases from J, leaving 8 bases between. This CDR3 region has 15 residues. The germline V gene has CDR1 SGHTA and CDR2 FQGTGA. This CDR3 is CASSPNLSGANVLTF. The DNA of the CDR3 is TGTGCCAGCAGCCCTAACCTCTCTGGGGCCAACGTCCTGACTTTC.

The genes are TRBV9 and TRBJ2-3; weak D call: TRBD2 (6 bases). V dropped 4 bases and J dropped 0 bases, with 12 bases sitting between them. Germline loops: CDR1 SGDLS, CDR2 YYNGEE. The CDR3 runs 15 residues. The DNA for the CDR3 is TGTGCCAGCAGCCCACGGGGGAGAAGCACAGATACGCAGTATTTT. This codes for CASSPRGRSTDTQYF.

This clonotype turned up a few times. J is TRBJ1-1 and V is TRBV5-5, with D tentatively TRBD1 (6 bases). The CDR3 totals 15 residues. Looked up from germline, CDR1 is SGHKS and CDR2 is YYEKEE (reference sequence). V lost 2 bases to trimming and J lost 1 base, with 12 bases between them. The CDR3 loop reads CASSFTGLGNTEAFF. In DNA, the CDR3 is TGTGCCAGCAGCTTCACAGGGTTGGGGAACACTGAAGCTTTCTTT.

A few counts support this clonotype. The chain joins TRBV3-1 to TRBJ2-5; 7 bases are shared with TRBD1. V gave up 6 bases and J gave up 5 bases; unmatched junction bases: 6. The CDR3 runs to 13 residues. CDR1 is LGHDT, CDR2 YNNKEL, per germline (reference sequence). This chain's CDR3 is CASRHRGSETQYF. The CDR3 nucleotides are TGTGCCAGCAGGCACAGGGGATCGGAGACCCAGTACTTC.

The rearrangement joins TRBV5-5 to TRBJ2-1; weak D call: TRBD2 (5 bases). The DNA end lines up better with TRBJ2-5; the J call may be wrong. The CDR3 has 17 amino acids. The germline gives CDR1 SGHKS, CDR2 YYEKEE (reference sequence). The CDR3 DNA sequence: TGTGCCAGCAGCTTCGGCAGCGGAGTGACGCGCCAAGAGACCCAGTACTTC. Amino acid sequence: CASSFGSGVTRQETQYF.

This clonotype occurred a few times. The chain is built from TRBV10-3 and TRBJ2-5; D gene uncertain. Per the germline V gene, CDR1 is ENHRY and CDR2 is SYGVKD. V lost 2 bases to trimming and J lost 1 base, with 14 bases between them. CDR3 length equals 16 residues. CDR3 in amino acids: CAISEGLGGGQETQYF. The CDR3 bases are TGTGCCATCAGTGAGGGGTTGGGCGGTGGCCAAGAGACCCAGTACTTC.

The genes are TRBV14 and TRBJ2-5; TRBD1 agrees at 7 bases. The J call could be wrong; TRBJ2-7 is a better fit for the DNA end. Germline V gene lookup returns CDR1 SGHDN and CDR2 FVKESK. CDR3 length: 16 amino acids. CDR3 DNA sequence: TGTGCCAGCAGCCGCCGACAGGGCAAATTTTCCTACGAGCAGTACTTC. Translating it yields CASSRRQGKFSYEQYF.

This clonotype has only a few counts. This chain joins TRBV20-1 and TRBJ2-4, with unresolved D. The V and J ends lost 2 bases and 8 bases respectively, with 13 bases between them. Looked up from germline, CDR1 is DFQATT and CDR2 is SNEGSKA (reference sequence). This CDR3 is 13 amino acids long. The CDR3: CSARIPSIDIQYF. The CDR3 coding sequence is TGCAGTGCTAGAATTCCCTCCATCGACATTCAGTACTTC.